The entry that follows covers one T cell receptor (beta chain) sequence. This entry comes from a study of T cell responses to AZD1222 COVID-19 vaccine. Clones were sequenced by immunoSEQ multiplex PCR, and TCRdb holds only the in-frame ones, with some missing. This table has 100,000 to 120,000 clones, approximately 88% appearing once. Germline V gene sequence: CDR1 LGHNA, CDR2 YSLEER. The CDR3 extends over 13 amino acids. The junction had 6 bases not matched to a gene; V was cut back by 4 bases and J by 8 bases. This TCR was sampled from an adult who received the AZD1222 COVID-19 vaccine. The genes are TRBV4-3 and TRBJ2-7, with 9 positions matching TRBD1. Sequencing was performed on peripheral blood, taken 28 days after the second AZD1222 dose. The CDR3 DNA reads TGCGCCAGCAGCCCCGGGACAGGGTTTAAGCAGTACTTC. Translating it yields CASSPGTGFKQYF.